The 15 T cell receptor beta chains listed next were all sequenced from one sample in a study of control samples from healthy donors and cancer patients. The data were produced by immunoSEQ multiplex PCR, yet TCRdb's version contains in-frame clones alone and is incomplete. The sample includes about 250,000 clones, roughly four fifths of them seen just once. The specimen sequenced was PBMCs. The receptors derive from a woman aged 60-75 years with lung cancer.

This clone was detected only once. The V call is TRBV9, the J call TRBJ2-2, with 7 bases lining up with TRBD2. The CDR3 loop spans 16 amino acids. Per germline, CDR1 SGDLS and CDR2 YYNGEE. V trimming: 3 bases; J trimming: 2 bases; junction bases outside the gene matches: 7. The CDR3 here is CASSGGGLGNTGELFF. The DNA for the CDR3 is TGTGCCAGCAGCGGGGGAGGGCTAGGCAACACCGGGGAGCTGTTTTTT.

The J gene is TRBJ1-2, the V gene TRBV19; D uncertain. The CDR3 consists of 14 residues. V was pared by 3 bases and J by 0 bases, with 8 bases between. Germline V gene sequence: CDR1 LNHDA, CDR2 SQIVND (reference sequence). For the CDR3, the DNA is TGTGCCAGTAGTATCTACACAGCTAACTATGGCTACACCTTC. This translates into CASSIYTANYGYTF.

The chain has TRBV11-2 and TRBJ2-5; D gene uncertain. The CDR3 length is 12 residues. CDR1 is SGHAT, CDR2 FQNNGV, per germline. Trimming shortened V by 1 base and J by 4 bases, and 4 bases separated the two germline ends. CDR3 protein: CASSLVGETQYF. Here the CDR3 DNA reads TGTGCCAGCAGCTTAGTTGGAGAGACCCAGTACTTC.

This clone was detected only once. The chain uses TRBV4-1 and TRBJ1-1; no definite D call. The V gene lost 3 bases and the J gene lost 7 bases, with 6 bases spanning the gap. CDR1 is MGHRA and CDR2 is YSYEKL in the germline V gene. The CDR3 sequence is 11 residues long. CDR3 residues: CASSQGIEAFF. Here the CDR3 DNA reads TGCGCCAGCAGCCAGGGGATTGAAGCTTTCTTT.

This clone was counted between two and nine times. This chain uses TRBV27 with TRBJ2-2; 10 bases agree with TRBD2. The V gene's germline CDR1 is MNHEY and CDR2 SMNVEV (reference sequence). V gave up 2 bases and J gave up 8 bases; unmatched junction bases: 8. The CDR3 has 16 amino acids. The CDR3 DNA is TGTGCCAGCAGTTTAAGCGGGGGGGCAGCAGCAGGGGAGCTGTTTTTT. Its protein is CASSLSGGAAAGELFF.

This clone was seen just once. Here the CDR3 DNA reads TGTGCCAGCAGTGAAGATCAGTACACCGGGGAGCTGTTTTTT. Its protein is CASSEDQYTGELFF. This rearrangement joins TRBV2 to TRBJ2-2, with D unclear. From germline, CDR1 is SNHLY and CDR2 FYNNEI. V shed 1 base and J shed 3 bases, with 6 bases lying between them. The CDR3 is 14 amino acids.

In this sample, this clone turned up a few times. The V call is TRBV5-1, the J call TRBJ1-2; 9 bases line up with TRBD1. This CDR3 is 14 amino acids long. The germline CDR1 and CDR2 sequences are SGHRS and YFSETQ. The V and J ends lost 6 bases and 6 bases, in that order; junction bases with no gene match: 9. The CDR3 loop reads CASTMGQGVNGYTF. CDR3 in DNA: TGCGCCAGCACGATGGGACAGGGAGTCAATGGCTACACCTTC.

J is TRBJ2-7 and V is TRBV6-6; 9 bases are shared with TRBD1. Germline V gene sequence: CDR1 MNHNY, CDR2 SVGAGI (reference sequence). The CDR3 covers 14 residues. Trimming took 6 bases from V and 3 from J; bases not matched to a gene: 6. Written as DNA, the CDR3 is TGTGCCAGCAGGAGACAGGGGGGTTACTACGAGCAGTACTTC. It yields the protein CASRRQGGYYEQYF.

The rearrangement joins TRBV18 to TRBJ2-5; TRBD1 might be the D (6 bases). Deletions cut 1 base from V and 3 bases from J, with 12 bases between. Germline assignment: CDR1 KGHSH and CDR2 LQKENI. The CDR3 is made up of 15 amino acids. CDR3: CASSPQGGHKETQYF. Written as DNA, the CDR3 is TGTGCCAGCTCACCACAAGGGGGACATAAAGAGACCCAGTACTTC.

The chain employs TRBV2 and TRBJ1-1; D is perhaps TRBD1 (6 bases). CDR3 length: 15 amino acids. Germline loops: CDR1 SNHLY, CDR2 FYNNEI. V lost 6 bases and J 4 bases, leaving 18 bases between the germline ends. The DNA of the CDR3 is TGTGCCAGCAGCCTATCGGACAGCCGGGGCACTGAAGCTTTCTTT. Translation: CASSLSDSRGTEAFF.

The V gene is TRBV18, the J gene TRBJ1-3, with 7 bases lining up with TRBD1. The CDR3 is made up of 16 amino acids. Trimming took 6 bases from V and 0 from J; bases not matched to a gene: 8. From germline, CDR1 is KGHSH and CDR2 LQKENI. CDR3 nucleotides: TGTGCCAGCTCTCGAAACCGGGACAGCTCTGGAAACACCATATATTTT. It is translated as CASSRNRDSSGNTIYF.

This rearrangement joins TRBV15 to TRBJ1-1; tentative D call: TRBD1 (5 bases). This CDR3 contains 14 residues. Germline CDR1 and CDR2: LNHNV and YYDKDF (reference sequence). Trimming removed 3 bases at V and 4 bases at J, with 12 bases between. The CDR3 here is CATSSRGVGTEAFF. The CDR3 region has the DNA TGTGCCACCAGCAGTCGGGGGGTGGGCACTGAAGCTTTCTTT.

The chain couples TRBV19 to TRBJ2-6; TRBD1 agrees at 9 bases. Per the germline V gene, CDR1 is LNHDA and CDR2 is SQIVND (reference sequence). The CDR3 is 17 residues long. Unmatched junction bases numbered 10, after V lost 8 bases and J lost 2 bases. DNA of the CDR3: TGTGCCAGTTCTCTCGACAGGGGGATGACTGGGGCCAACGTCCTGACTTTC. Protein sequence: CASSLDRGMTGANVLTF.

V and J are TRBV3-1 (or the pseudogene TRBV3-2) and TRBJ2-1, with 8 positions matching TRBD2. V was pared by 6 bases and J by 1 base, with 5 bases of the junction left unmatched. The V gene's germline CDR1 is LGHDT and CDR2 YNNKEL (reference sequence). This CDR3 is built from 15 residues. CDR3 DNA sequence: TGTGCCAGCAGACCCGGGGGGGCGTCCTACAATGAGCAGTTCTTC. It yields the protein CASRPGGASYNEQFF.

The CDR3 here is CASSLIPLMGADYTF. The CDR3 coding sequence is TGTGCCAGCAGCTTAATCCCCCTTATGGGGGCGGACTACACCTTC. This chain connects TRBV7-3 to TRBJ1-2; D is perhaps TRBD1 (6 bases). CDR1 SGHTA and CDR2 FQGTGA come from the germline V gene. The germline V and J ends were trimmed by 1 base and 10 bases, with 19 bases remaining between them. CDR3 length: 15 residues.